This T cell receptor (beta chain) came from a study of shared clonotypes between healthy human individuals (dated by TCRdb to between 2020 and 2021). Regarding the research as a whole: The cohort included three men and a couple of women between 18 and 49 years of age. For each donor, CD4 naive and CD4 memory were each given three plates, CD8 naive was given two plates, and CD8 memory was given one plate. To estimate repertoire size and how much clonotypes are shared between individuals, the study performed deep sequencing of blood TCR repertoires from about 5 healthy adults. To increase sequencing depth and limit assay-specific biases, TCR repertoire library preparation and sequencing were carried out by different laboratories using diverse techniques. Between about 0.9 and 9 billion PBMCs per donor were obtained by leukapheresis.

Using the deep immunoSEQ assay, multiplex PCR amplified TCR CDR3 regions from genomic DNA. Extracted genomic DNA from each cell subset was spread evenly across all wells of several immunoSEQ 96-well plates, with each plate serving as a replicate. Each replicate PCR for sorted subsets received around 0.2 ug genomic DNA, equal to 30,000 or so T cell genomes. Purified libraries were quantified with a Qubit 3.0 fluorometer, sized on a Bioanalyzer 2100, and re-quantified with the KAPA Library Quantification kit. Every immunoSEQ 96-well plate was sequenced on a dedicated single-read 150-cycle Illumina NextSeq 550 flow cell. The authors' analysis ran thus. The immunoSEQ output contained only junctional sequences without quality scores, so filtering could not match that applied to full-length reads. To assign V/J genes and CDR3, sequences were annotated against IMGT germline references using PyIR, a Python wrapper for IgBLAST v1.9. Reads were filtered out if the reads had weak V/J assignments (E-value above 1e-6), no CDR3, stop codons, out-of-frame junctions, or ambiguous translated residues. V3J clonotypes were defined by identical inferred V gene, J gene, and CDR3 amino acid sequence. To compute the percentage overlap between repertoires, the number of shared unique clonotypes was divided by the size of the smaller repertoire. Richness of each repertoire was evaluated using RTK rarefaction, the Chao1 estimator, and Recon v2.1 estimates of unobserved clonotypes. For all TCRbeta clonotypes obtained by the gDNA method from four donors, generation probabilities were computed with OLGA. TCRdb obtained this table from immuneACCESS and retained in-frame rearrangements with V and J assigned. These tables miss some clones; where compared with another copy, unresolved V genes account for less than half of the shortfall, and the remainder is unexplained. The V and J calls and clone size were taken over from that table, and D and trimming were inferred from the DNA. In all, the sample holds more than 2,000,000 clones, and more than 80% of those were seen once. More than 0.12% of the sample rests with the top ten.

Results the study describes overall, beyond this receptor: Compared with non-shared clonotypes, clonotypes shared by all four sorted-subset donors had higher generation probabilities. Only blood was sampled, and tissue TCR repertoires likely differ from those in blood. Based on pairwise subsampling, the degree of clonotype sharing among donors was expected to be affected by sequencing depth. Incomplete sequencing was indicated by rarefaction of sorted-subset datasets, despite the large sequencing depth. Sharing across four donors was observed for approximately 5% of naive CD4, 3% to 3.5% of naive CD8, about 2.3% of memory CD4, and 0.4% of memory CD8 clonotypes. Larger estimated clonotype richness was generally found for naive subsets than for memory subsets. The genetic and exposure-history diversity represented was limited by the small number of donors.

The donors were healthy, HIV-negative adults who had no recently reported acute infections or vaccinations. Every donor was a Caucasian adult residing in Nashville, Tennessee, USA. CD4+ T cells were enriched by magnetic negative selection; naive cells were then positively selected on CD45RA, and the negative fraction formed the memory subset. After blood collection by leukapheresis, PBMCs were isolated using Ficoll-Histopaque density gradient centrifugation and then cryopreserved in the vapor phase of liquid nitrogen. Analytical flow cytometry was used to check the purity and quantity of every magnetically sorted T cell population. Genomic DNA was isolated from every sorted fraction and measured by UV absorbance on a Nanodrop 2000c. Turning to this clone: Its antigen specificity is not known. Base qualities were left out, and no much larger clone turns up one base away.

The CDR1 and CDR2 encoded by the germline V gene are MNHEY and SVGAGI. The CDR3 goes from the cysteine to the phenylalanine over 15 residues. The read is trimmed to its CDR3 DNA, 45 bases read in frame from base 1. At the junction V is shortened by 6 bases and J by 0 bases; bases outside the gene matches: 5. The sample comprised naive CD4+ T cells sorted from blood. Read against the paper, the sample's cell subset or site label means: CD45RA+ positively selected. The TCR sequence derives from a man aged 18 to 35 in good health. The V and J segments used are TRBV6-5 and TRBJ2-1; TRBD2 agrees with 7 junctional bases. The DNA sequence follows: TGTGCCAGCAGATCGCGGGGGAGCTCCTACAATGAGCAGTTCTTC. Translated, it reads CASRSRGSSYNEQFF.